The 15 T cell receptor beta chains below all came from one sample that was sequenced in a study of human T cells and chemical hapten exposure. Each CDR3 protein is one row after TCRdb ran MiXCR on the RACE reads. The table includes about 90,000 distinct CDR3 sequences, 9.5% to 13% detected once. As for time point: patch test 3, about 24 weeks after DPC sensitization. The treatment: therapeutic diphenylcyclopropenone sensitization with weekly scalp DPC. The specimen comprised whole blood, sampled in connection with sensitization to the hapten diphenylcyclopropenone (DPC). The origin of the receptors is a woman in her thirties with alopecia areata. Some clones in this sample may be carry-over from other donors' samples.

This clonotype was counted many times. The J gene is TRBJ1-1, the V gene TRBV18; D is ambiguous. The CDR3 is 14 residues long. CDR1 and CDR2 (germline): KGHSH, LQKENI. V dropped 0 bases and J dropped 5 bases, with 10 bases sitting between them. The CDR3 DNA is TGTGCCAGCTCACCACCGAACAGCTGGACTGAAGCTTTCTTT. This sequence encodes CASSPPNSWTEAFF. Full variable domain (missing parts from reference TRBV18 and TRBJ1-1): NAGVMQNPRHLVRRRGQEARLRCSPMKGHSHVYWYRQLPEEGLKFMVYLQKENIIDESGMPKERFSAEFPKEGPSILRIQQVVRGDSAAYFCASSPPNSWTEAFFGQGTRLTVV.

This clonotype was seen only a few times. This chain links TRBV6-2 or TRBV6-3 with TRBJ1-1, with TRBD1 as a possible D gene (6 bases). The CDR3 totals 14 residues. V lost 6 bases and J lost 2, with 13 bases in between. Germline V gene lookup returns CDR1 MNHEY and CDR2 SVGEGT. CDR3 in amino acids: CASRQTGLNTEAFF. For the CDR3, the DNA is TGTGCCAGCAGGCAAACAGGGCTAAACACTGAAGCTTTCTTT.

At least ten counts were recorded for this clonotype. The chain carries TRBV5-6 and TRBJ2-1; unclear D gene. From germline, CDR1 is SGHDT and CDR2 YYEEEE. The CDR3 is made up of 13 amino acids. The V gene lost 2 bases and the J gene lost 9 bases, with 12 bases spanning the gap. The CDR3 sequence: CASSFGYHIEQFF. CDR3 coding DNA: TGTGCCAGCAGCTTCGGTTACCACATTGAGCAGTTCTTC.

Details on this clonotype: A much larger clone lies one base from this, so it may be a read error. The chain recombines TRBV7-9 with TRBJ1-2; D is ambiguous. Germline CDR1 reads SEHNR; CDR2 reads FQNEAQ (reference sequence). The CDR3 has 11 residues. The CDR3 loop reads CVSSSSYGYTF. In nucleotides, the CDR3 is TGTGTCAGCAGCTCGTCCTATGGCTACACCTTC.

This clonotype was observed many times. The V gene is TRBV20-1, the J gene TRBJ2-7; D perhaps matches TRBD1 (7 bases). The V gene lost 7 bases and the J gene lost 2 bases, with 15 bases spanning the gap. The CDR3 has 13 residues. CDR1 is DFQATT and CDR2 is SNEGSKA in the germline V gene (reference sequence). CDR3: CSGAGTDPYEQYF. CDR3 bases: TGCAGTGGGGCGGGGACAGATCCCTACGAGCAGTACTTC.

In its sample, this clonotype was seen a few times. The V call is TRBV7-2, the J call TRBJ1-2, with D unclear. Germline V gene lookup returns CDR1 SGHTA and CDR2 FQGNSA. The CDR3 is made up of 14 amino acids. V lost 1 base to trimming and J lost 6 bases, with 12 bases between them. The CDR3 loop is CASSLVPRSNGYTF. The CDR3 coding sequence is TGTGCCAGCAGCTTAGTGCCCCGATCGAATGGCTACACCTTC.

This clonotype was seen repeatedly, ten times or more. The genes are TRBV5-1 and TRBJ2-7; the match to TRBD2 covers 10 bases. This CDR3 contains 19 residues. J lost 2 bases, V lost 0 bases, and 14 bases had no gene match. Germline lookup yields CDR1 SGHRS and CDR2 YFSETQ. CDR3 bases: TGCGCCAGCAGCTTGGGCAGCACCTCCTCTAGCGGGAGCCCCTACGAGCAGTACTTC. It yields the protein CASSLGSTSSSGSPYEQYF.

The CDR3 region has the DNA TGTGCCAGCAGCCCATTTTGGACAGCCACCGTTAATGGCTACACCTTC. Its translation is CASSPFWTATVNGYTF. The rearrangement joins TRBV3-1 to TRBJ1-2, with D possibly being TRBD1 (6 bases). Germline V CDR1 and CDR2: LGHDT, YNNKEL (reference sequence). V was clipped by 4 bases and J by 6 bases, with 21 bases between them. The CDR3 spans 16 residues.

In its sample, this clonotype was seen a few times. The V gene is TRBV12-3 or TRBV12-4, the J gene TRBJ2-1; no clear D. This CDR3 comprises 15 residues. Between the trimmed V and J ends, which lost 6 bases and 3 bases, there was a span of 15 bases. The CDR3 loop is CASRKSGGLYNEQFF. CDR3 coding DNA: TGTGCCAGCAGAAAAAGTGGTGGTCTCTACAATGAGCAGTTCTTC.

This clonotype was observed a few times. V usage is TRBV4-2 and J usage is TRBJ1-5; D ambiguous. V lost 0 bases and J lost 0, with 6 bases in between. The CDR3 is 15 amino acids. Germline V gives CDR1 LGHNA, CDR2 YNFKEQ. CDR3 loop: CASSQDEYSNQPQHF. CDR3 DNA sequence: TGTGCCAGCAGCCAAGATGAGTATAGCAATCAGCCCCAGCATTTT.

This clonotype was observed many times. The CDR3 loop reads CSGRLAGGTDTQYF. The CDR3 DNA reads TGCAGCGGAAGACTAGCGGGAGGCACAGATACGCAGTATTTT. The chain links TRBV29-1 to TRBJ2-3, with TRBD2 identical over 12 bases. The length of the CDR3 is 14 residues. Germline V gene lookup returns CDR1 SQVTM and CDR2 ANQGSEA. V shed 7 bases and J 1 base; nucleotides not matched to a gene: 3.

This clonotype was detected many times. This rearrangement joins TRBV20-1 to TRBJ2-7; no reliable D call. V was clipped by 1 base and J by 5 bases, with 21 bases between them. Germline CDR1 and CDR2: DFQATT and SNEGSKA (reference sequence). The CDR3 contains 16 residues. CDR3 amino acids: CSARVDSLPLINEQYF. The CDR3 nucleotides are TGCAGTGCTAGAGTTGATAGCCTTCCCCTTATCAACGAGCAGTACTTC.

The CDR3 DNA reads TGTGCCAGCAGCCAAAATAGCCCCTACGAGCAGTACGTC. This codes for CASSQNSPYEQYV. The chain links TRBV28 to TRBJ2-7; D ambiguous. CDR3 length: 13 residues. V shed 6 bases and J shed 2 bases, with 11 bases lying between them. Germline CDR1 reads MDHEN; CDR2 reads SYDVKM.

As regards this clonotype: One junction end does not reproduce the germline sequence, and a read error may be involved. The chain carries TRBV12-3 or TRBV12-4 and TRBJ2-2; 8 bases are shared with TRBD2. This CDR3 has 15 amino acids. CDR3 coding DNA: TGTGCCAGCAGTTTTAGAGCGGGAGACACCGGGGGGCTGTTTTTT. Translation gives CASSFRAGDTGGLFF.

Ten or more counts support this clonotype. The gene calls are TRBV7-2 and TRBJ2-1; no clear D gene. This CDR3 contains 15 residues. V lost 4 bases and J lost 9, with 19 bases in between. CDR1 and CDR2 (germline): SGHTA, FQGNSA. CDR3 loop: CASSSPGTRQAEQFF. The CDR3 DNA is TGTGCCAGCAGCTCCCCCGGCACCCGGCAGGCTGAGCAGTTCTTC.